This T cell receptor beta chain was sequenced during a study of cytotoxic CD8 clonotypes in ibrutinib-treated CLL. Some clones are missing from TCRdb's copy, which holds only in-frame ones; the method was immunoSEQ multiplex PCR. The table includes around 140,000 clones, 75% to 80% detected once. The CDR3 runs 15 residues. Germline assignment: CDR1 SGDLS and CDR2 YYNGEE. Trimming removed 3 bases at V and 1 base at J, with 11 bases between. J is TRBJ1-3 and V is TRBV9, with unresolved D. The sequencing here drew on PBMCs, taken after 24 months of ibrutinib treatment. This clonotype was obtained from a human donor with chronic lymphocytic leukemia. The CDR3 loop reads CASSAPGISGNTIYF. CDR3 sequence (DNA): TGTGCCAGCAGCGCCCCCGGGATTTCTGGAAACACCATATATTTT.